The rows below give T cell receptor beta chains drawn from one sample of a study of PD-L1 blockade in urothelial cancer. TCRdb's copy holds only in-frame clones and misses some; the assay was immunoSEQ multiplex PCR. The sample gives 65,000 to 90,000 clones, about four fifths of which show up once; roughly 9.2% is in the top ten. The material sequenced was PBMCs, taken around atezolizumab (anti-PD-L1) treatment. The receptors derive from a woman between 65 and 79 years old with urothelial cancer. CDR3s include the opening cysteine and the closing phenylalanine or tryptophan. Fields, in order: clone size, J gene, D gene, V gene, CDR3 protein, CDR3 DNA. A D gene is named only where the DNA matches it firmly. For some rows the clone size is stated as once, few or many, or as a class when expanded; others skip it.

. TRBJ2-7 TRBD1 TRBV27 CASRRRDRIPYEQYF TGTGCCAGCAGACGACGGGACAGAATACCCTACGAGCAGTACTTC
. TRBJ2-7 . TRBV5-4 CASSPGLAGDGRYEQYF TGTGCCAGCAGCCCCGGATTGGCAGGGGACGGGCGGTACGAGCAGTACTTC
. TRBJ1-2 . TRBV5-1 CASSLSAGENPNYTF TGCGCCAGCAGCTTGAGTGCAGGGGAGAACCCCAACTACACCTTC
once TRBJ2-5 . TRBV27 CASSLISGVLRETQYF TGTGCCAGCAGTTTAATTAGCGGAGTTTTACGAGAGACCCAGTACTTC
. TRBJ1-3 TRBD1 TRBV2 CASSRQGRGSGNTIYF TGTGCCAGCAGTAGACAGGGTAGAGGCTCTGGAAACACCATATATTTT
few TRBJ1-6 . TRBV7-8 CASSLTGGDSPLHF TGTGCCAGCAGCTTAACCGGAGGTGATTCACCCCTCCACTTT
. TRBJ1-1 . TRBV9 CASSVGHIGTEAFF TGTGCCAGCAGCGTAGGTCATATCGGCACTGAAGCTTTCTTT
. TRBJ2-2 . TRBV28 CASKFGWTGELFF TGTGCCAGCAAGTTCGGGTGGACCGGGGAGCTGTTTTTT
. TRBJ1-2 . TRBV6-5 CASSPGGINYGYTF TGTGCCAGCAGTCCCGGGGGGATTAACTATGGCTACACCTTC
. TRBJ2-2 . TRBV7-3 CASSLFRGDTGELFF TGTGCCAGCAGCTTATTCAGGGGGGACACCGGGGAGCTGTTTTTT
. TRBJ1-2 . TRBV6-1 CASSEPGIYGYTF TGTGCCAGCAGCGAGCCGGGGATCTATGGCTACACCTTC
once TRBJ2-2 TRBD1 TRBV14 CASSPWTGGPGELFF TGTGCCAGCAGCCCTTGGACAGGGGGCCCCGGGGAGCTGTTTTTT
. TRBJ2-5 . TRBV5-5 CASSLRGLGGQETQYF TGTGCCAGCAGCTTGCGAGGCTTGGGGGGACAAGAGACCCAGTACTTC
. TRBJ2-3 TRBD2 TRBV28 CASSSGRGPLTGRLAGTTQYF TGTGCCAGCAGTTCGGGACGGGGACCCCTGACAGGCCGACTAGCGGGTACCACGCAGTATTTT
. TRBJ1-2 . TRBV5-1 CASSLAGQTYGYTF TGCGCCAGCAGCCTGGCTGGACAGACCTATGGCTACACCTTC
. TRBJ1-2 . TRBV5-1 CASTRDNSNYGYTF TGCGCCAGCACCAGGGACAACTCTAACTATGGCTACACCTTC